The 29 T cell receptor beta chains below all came from one sample that was sequenced in a study of OX40 agonist ivuxolimab in advanced cancers. TCRdb's table, derived via immunoSEQ multiplex PCR, lists solely in-frame clones and lacks some. The table records about 53,000 clones, 84% of them present only once. Sequenced here: CD4+ or CD8+ T cells sorted from blood, sampled in a trial of the OX40 agonist ivuxolimab. These receptors were taken from an adult with an advanced solid tumor such as melanoma, head and neck, liver or kidney cancer.

V usage is TRBV29-1 and J usage is TRBJ2-7; 7 bases line up with TRBD1. The CDR3 loop spans 13 amino acids. Per the germline V gene, CDR1 is SQVTM and CDR2 is ANQGSEA. Trimming took 1 base from V and 3 from J; bases not matched to a gene: 3. The CDR3: CSVEGGGFYEQYF. CDR3 bases: TGCAGCGTTGAAGGAGGGGGCTTCTACGAGCAGTACTTC.

The chain couples TRBV7-9 to TRBJ2-1, with 8 nucleotides matching TRBD1. The junction had 11 bases not matched to a gene; V was cut back by 5 bases and J by 8 bases. Germline loops: CDR1 SEHNR, CDR2 FQNEAQ (reference sequence). The CDR3 extends over 15 amino acids. Written as DNA, the CDR3 is TGTGCCAGCAGCATACAGGGGGGATCCATCGATGAGCAGTTCTTC. The encoded protein is CASSIQGGSIDEQFF.

The V gene is TRBV7-3, the J gene TRBJ1-1, with 10 bases identical to TRBD1. Germline loops: CDR1 SGHTA, CDR2 FQGTGA. J gave up 5 bases and V 4 bases, and 7 bases lay outside the gene matches. This CDR3 contains 15 residues. The CDR3: CASSSSPGQGTEAFF. The DNA for the CDR3 is TGTGCCAGCAGCTCTTCCCCGGGACAGGGGACTGAAGCTTTCTTT.

The rearrangement joins TRBV7-2 to TRBJ1-2; no reliable D call. The length of the CDR3 is 13 residues. CDR1 SGHTA and CDR2 FQGNSA come from the germline V gene. V dropped 2 bases and J dropped 0 bases, with 4 bases sitting between them. The CDR3 DNA reads as TGTGCCAGCAGCTTACGGACTAACTATGGCTACACCTTC. Translated: CASSLRTNYGYTF.

The V call is TRBV19, the J call TRBJ1-1, with 7 nucleotides matching TRBD1. CDR1 LNHDA and CDR2 SQIVND come from the germline V gene (reference sequence). The CDR3 runs to 18 residues. V lost 4 bases to trimming and J lost 5 bases; unmatched junction nucleotides: 19. CDR3 nucleotide sequence: TGTGCCAGTAGTACCTATTCTCGAGGGGGCGGATTGGAGACTGAAGCTTTCTTT. It codes for CASSTYSRGGGLETEAFF.

The sample holds a few counts of this clone. This chain connects TRBV5-8 to TRBJ1-1; no firm D call. Germline CDR1 and CDR2: SGHTS and YDEGEE. The CDR3 sequence is 15 residues long. Trimming shortened V by 2 bases and J by 1 base, and 12 bases separated the two germline ends. The CDR3 DNA reads as TGTGCCAGCAGCTTAGAGGGCAGCAGGAACACTGAAGCTTTCTTT. Amino acids: CASSLEGSRNTEAFF.

The chain joins TRBV14 to TRBJ1-6; TRBD1 might be the D (5 bases). The CDR3 spans 15 residues. V was cut by 1 base and J by 10 bases, with 14 bases left in between. The germline CDR1 and CDR2 sequences are SGHDN and FVKESK. The CDR3 spells CASSQVRGSVSPLHF. CDR3 sequence (DNA): TGTGCCAGCAGCCAAGTGAGGGGAAGCGTCTCACCCCTCCACTTT.

The chain couples TRBV10-3 to TRBJ2-3, with D uncertain. Germline V gene lookup returns CDR1 ENHRY and CDR2 SYGVKD. V dropped 0 bases and J dropped 2 bases, with 12 bases sitting between them. CDR3 length: 16 residues. The CDR3 spells CAISESILVATDTQYF. The CDR3 DNA follows: TGTGCCATCAGTGAGTCGATTCTAGTTGCCACAGATACGCAGTATTTT.

The rearrangement uses TRBV28 and TRBJ1-4; TRBD1 is a possible D gene (5 bases). V lost 6 bases, J lost 0 bases, and 11 bases lay in between. The CDR3 has 15 amino acids. The germline CDR1 and CDR2 sequences are MDHEN and SYDVKM. CDR3 protein: CASRYTGATNEKLFF. The CDR3 DNA is TGTGCCAGCAGATATACAGGTGCAACTAATGAAAAACTGTTTTTT. Drawing the rest from reference TRBV28 and TRBJ1-4, the complete variable domain is DVKVTQSSRYLVKRTGEKVFLECVQDMDHENMFWYRQDPGLGLRLIYFSYDVKMKEKGDIPEGYSVSREKKERFSLILESASTNQTSMYLCASRYTGATNEKLFFGSGTQLSVL.

A few counts support this clone. The V gene is TRBV18, the J gene TRBJ2-4; 7 bases agree with TRBD2. Germline CDR1 is KGHSH and CDR2 is LQKENI. With V trimmed by 0 bases and J by 1 base, 6 bases remained unmatched. This CDR3 is built from 17 residues. In DNA form, the CDR3 reads TGTGCCAGCTCACCACCGGCCGGGGGGAAGGCCAAAAACATTCAGTACTTC. Translation: CASSPPAGGKAKNIQYF. Full variable domain (missing parts from reference TRBV18 and TRBJ2-4): NAGVMQNPRHLVRRRGQEARLRCSPMKGHSHVYWYRQLPEEGLKFMVYLQKENIIDESGMPKERFSAEFPKEGPSILRIQQVVRGDSAAYFCASSPPAGGKAKNIQYFGAGTRLSVL.

The chain couples TRBV15 to TRBJ2-1; 9 bases line up with TRBD1. Germline lookup yields CDR1 LNHNV and CDR2 YYDKDF (reference sequence). Trimming removed 5 bases from V and 9 bases from J; junction bases left unmatched: 11. The CDR3 has 15 residues. CDR3 DNA sequence: TGTGCCACCAGCGGCTTTAGGGACAGGGTCGGTGAGCAGTTCTTC. This translates into CATSGFRDRVGEQFF.

In DNA, the CDR3 is TGCGCCAGCAGCTTGCAACAGACAGGGGCGGGCTACACCTTC. It is translated as CASSLQQTGAGYTF. This chain joins TRBV5-1 and TRBJ1-2; 8 nucleotides line up with TRBD1. The CDR3 is 14 residues long. Unmatched junction bases numbered 7, after V lost 1 base and J lost 8 bases. Germline V CDR1 and CDR2: SGHRS, YFSETQ.

The chain has TRBV7-2 and TRBJ1-1; D possibly corresponds to TRBD1 (5 bases). Germline V gene lookup returns CDR1 SGHTA and CDR2 FQGNSA. Trimming cost V 1 base and J 1 base, with 7 bases left between them. The CDR3 is 14 amino acids. The CDR3 is CASSLVGGNTEAFF. The CDR3 bases are TGTGCCAGCAGCTTAGTCGGGGGGAACACTGAAGCTTTCTTT.

This chain connects TRBV5-1 to TRBJ2-2; TRBD2 matches 7 bases. Unmatched junction bases numbered 2, after V lost 0 bases and J lost 0 bases. Germline-derived CDR1 and CDR2 are SGHRS and YFSETQ. CDR3 length: 16 residues. The CDR3 sequence: CASSLELAANTGELFF. CDR3 in DNA: TGCGCCAGCAGCTTGGAGCTAGCGGCGAACACCGGGGAGCTGTTTTTT. The full variable domain, in which reference TRBV5-1 and TRBJ2-2 provide the parts outside the CDR3, is KAGVTQTPRYLIKTRGQQVTLSCSPISGHRSVSWYQQTPGQGLQFLFEYFSETQRNKGNFPGRFSGRQFSNSRSEMNVSTLELGDSALYLCASSLELAANTGELFFGEGSRLTVL.

The gene calls are TRBV19 and TRBJ1-4, with D hard to call. The CDR3 is 15 amino acids. V gave up 5 bases and J gave up 6 bases, with 16 bases separating them. CDR1 and CDR2 from the germline V gene are LNHDA and SQIVND (reference sequence). Written as DNA, the CDR3 is TGTGCCAGTAGTCAATCCCGCGGGGAAGATGAAAAACTGTTTTTT. Translation: CASSQSRGEDEKLFF.

The chain combines TRBV19 with TRBJ2-3; 12 nucleotides match TRBD2. V shed 7 bases and J 3 bases; nucleotides not matched to a gene: 17. The CDR3 length is 19 residues. Germline CDR1 is LNHDA and CDR2 is SQIVND (reference sequence). The CDR3 sequence is CASTPTWASGRGRTDTQYF. CDR3 bases: TGTGCCAGTACCCCGACGTGGGCTAGCGGGAGGGGAAGGACAGATACGCAGTATTTT.

This chain uses TRBV5-1 with TRBJ1-1; unclear D gene. Germline V gene data show CDR1 as SGHRS and CDR2 as YFSETQ. CDR3 length: 13 residues. Trimming took off 1 base at V and 0 bases at J, with 4 bases between the two ends. DNA of the CDR3: TGCGCCAGCAGCTTGACGTTGAACACTGAAGCTTTCTTT. It yields the protein CASSLTLNTEAFF. Complete variable domain (other parts from reference TRBV5-1 and TRBJ1-1): KAGVTQTPRYLIKTRGQQVTLSCSPISGHRSVSWYQQTPGQGLQFLFEYFSETQRNKGNFPGRFSGRQFSNSRSEMNVSTLELGDSALYLCASSLTLNTEAFFGQGTRLTVV.

The gene calls are TRBV28 and TRBJ2-1, with D perhaps TRBD2 (6 bases). Germline V CDR1 and CDR2: MDHEN, SYDVKM. Trimming cost V 8 bases and J 3 bases, with 11 bases left between them. The CDR3 consists of 13 residues. The CDR3 region has the DNA TGTGCCAGCGGAGGACTATACTACAATGAGCAGTTCTTC. Translating it yields CASGGLYYNEQFF.

The genes are TRBV29-1 and TRBJ2-5; the D is unclear. Germline assignment: CDR1 SQVTM and CDR2 ANQGSEA. V was pared by 6 bases and J by 3 bases, with 5 bases between. This CDR3 contains 10 residues. As DNA, the CDR3 is TGCAGCGTGGAGAAAGAGACCCAGTACTTC. Amino acid sequence: CSVEKETQYF.

The chain couples TRBV11-3 to TRBJ1-2, with TRBD1 as a possible D gene (5 bases). Between the trimmed V and J ends, which lost 2 bases and 2 bases, there was a span of 6 bases. CDR3 size: 13 residues. Looked up from germline, CDR1 is SGHNT and CDR2 is YENEEA. CDR3 region: CASSLSGNYGYTF. The CDR3 nucleotides read TGTGCCAGCAGCTTATCAGGGAACTATGGCTACACCTTC.

The chain uses TRBV11-3 and TRBJ2-5, with D tentatively TRBD2 (6 bases). Germline V gene data show CDR1 as SGHNT and CDR2 as YENEEA. V was trimmed by 3 bases and J by 1 base, leaving 12 bases between them. The CDR3 length is 15 residues. The DNA for the CDR3 is TGTGCCAGCAGCTTCCTAGCGCCTACCCAAGAGACCCAGTACTTC. This gives the protein CASSFLAPTQETQYF. The whole variable domain, filled in from reference TRBV11-3 and TRBJ2-5, reads EAGVVQSPRYKIIEKKQPVAFWCNPISGHNTLYWYLQNLGQGPELLIRYENEEAVDDSQLPKDRFSAERLKGVDSTLKIQPAELGDSAVYLCASSFLAPTQETQYFGPGTRLLVL.

The chain links TRBV5-1 to TRBJ2-5; possible D gene TRBD1, 5 bases. The CDR3 is 17 residues long. Trimming took 3 bases from V and 0 from J, leaving 18 bases between them. Germline CDR1 is SGHRS and CDR2 is YFSETQ. Here the CDR3 DNA reads TGCGCCAGCAGCTGGCGCCGTCTAAACAGGAACCAAGAGACCCAGTACTTC. Protein product: CASSWRRLNRNQETQYF.

This chain links TRBV6-5 with TRBJ1-4, with D unresolved. Trimming took 10 bases from V and 0 from J, leaving 12 bases between them. Looked up from germline, CDR1 is MNHEY and CDR2 is SVGAGI. The CDR3 has 14 residues. The CDR3 spells CAIMSTATNEKLFF. In DNA, the CDR3 is TGTGCCATTATGTCGACCGCAACTAATGAAAAACTGTTTTTT.

The rearrangement joins TRBV1 to TRBJ1-5; the D call TRBD1 from the table was never checked on the DNA. TRBV1 is classified as a pseudogene. This CDR3 contains 12 residues. CDR3 DNA sequence: TGCACCAGCAGGACAGGGGATCAGCCCCAGCATTTT. Encoded protein: CTSRTGDQPQHF.

The chain uses TRBV4-3 and TRBJ2-1; 9 nucleotides match TRBD2. This CDR3 is built from 15 residues. Germline CDR1 LGHNA, CDR2 YSLEER. V shed 4 bases and J 10 bases; nucleotides not matched to a gene: 11. The CDR3 reads CASSPGLAPTMEQFF. CDR3 nucleotides: TGCGCCAGCAGCCCGGGACTAGCCCCAACAATGGAGCAGTTCTTC.

This sequence joins TRBV7-8 and TRBJ2-5; 13 nucleotides align to TRBD2. This CDR3 has 14 residues. The trim removed 10 bases at V and 4 bases at J, leaving 6 bases unmatched. Germline CDR1 SGHVS, CDR2 FQNEAQ. DNA of the CDR3: TGTGCCACGACTAGCGGGAGGATGAGAGAGACCCAGTACTTC. It translates to CATTSGRMRETQYF.

The gene calls are TRBV15 and TRBJ2-2, with 7 nucleotides matching TRBD2. The CDR3 sequence is 14 residues long. CDR1 and CDR2 (germline): LNHNV, YYDKDF (reference sequence). Germline trimming cut 5 bases from V and 6 bases from J; bases unmatched to any gene: 6. The CDR3 spells CATSGRLASGELFF. DNA for the CDR3: TGTGCCACCAGCGGACGACTAGCCTCCGGGGAGCTGTTTTTT.

The V gene is TRBV5-1, the J gene TRBJ2-5, with 8 bases fitting TRBD2. The germline CDR1 and CDR2 sequences are SGHRS and YFSETQ. This CDR3 region has 15 residues. The V segment lost 3 bases and the J segment 2 bases; nucleotides outside the gene matches: 6. CDR3 sequence reads: CASSSAGTRQETQYF. DNA for the CDR3: TGCGCCAGCAGCTCGGCCGGGACTAGACAAGAGACCCAGTACTTC.

The chain is built from TRBV18 and TRBJ2-7, with 10 bases fitting TRBD1. The germline gives CDR1 KGHSH, CDR2 LQKENI. Trimming removed 6 bases from V and 5 bases from J; junction bases left unmatched: 10. The CDR3 totals 15 residues. CDR3 protein: CASSAGTGAFDEQYF. The CDR3 DNA reads TGTGCCAGCTCTGCCGGGACAGGGGCTTTCGACGAGCAGTACTTC.